This entry describes one T cell receptor (beta chain). This table comes from immunoSEQ multiplex PCR, and its TCRdb copy is limited to in-frame clones, with some not included. The sample lists around 290,000 clones; over 75% were seen once. The sample comes from a study of blood T cell repertoires in COVID-19. Study as a whole: T cells, B-cell-depleted T cells, or PBMCs provided the cDNA or gDNA that served as material.

Participants' reported clinical history set cohort assignment. This CDR3 region has 16 residues. Germline V CDR1 and CDR2: SGHDN, FVKESK. Trimming took 3 bases from V and 6 from J; bases not matched to a gene: 7. The TCR originated in a woman aged 25 to 39 who had recovered from COVID-19. What was sequenced was PBMCs or T cells enriched from blood (not recorded which). The chain is built from TRBV14 and TRBJ1-5, with 11 bases aligning to TRBD1. The CDR3 DNA is TGTGCCAGCAGCCACTTAGGACAGGGGGCGAGTCAGCCCCAGCATTTT. It specifies CASSHLGQGASQPQHF. Full variable domain (rest looked up from reference TRBV14 and TRBJ1-5): EAGVTQFPSHSVIEKGQTVTLRCDPISGHDNLYWYRRVMGKEIKFLLHFVKESKQDESGMPNNRFLAERTGGTYSTLKVQPAELEDSGVYFCASSHLGQGASQPQHFGDGTRLSIL.